This passage covers 23 T cell receptor beta chains from one sample sequenced in a study of blood T cells in healthy people across ages. The use of a sample-barcoded 5' primer and a J-beta primer mix characterized a second PCR of roughly 6 to 11 cycles. TCRdb processed the 5' RACE reads anew with MiXCR; each CDR3 protein has one entry. The sample has over 1,500,000 distinct CDR3 sequences, roughly two fifths seen once. The sample taken for sequencing was blood. Every receptor here comes from a human donor in good health.

The V call is TRBV28, the J call TRBJ2-5; D not resolved. Trimming stripped 2 bases from V and 5 bases from J, with 15 bases between. Germline values: CDR1 MDHEN, CDR2 SYDVKM. The CDR3 is 15 amino acids. The CDR3 is CASSLRTTHVETQYF. CDR3 coding DNA: TGTGCCAGCAGTTTAAGGACGACCCACGTGGAGACCCAGTACTTC.

This clonotype was counted a few times. The rearrangement links TRBV12-3 or TRBV12-4 to TRBJ2-1; 11 bases match TRBD2. V shed 5 bases and J 8 bases; nucleotides not matched to a gene: 14. The CDR3 has 17 residues. The CDR3 DNA reads TGTGCCAGCAGTGGGACCCAGAGACTAGCGGGGAGGTATGAGCAGTTCTTC. Translated: CASSGTQRLAGRYEQFF.

The V call is TRBV29-1, the J call TRBJ2-4, with 8 bases fitting TRBD1. Near its end, the DNA agrees better with TRBJ2-7, so the J call may be wrong. This CDR3 region has 14 residues. Germline V gene sequence: CDR1 SQVTM, CDR2 ANQGSEA. The CDR3, as DNA: TGCAGCGTCGTGACAGGGGCGCGGGCCTACGAGCAGTACTTC. This gives the protein CSVVTGARAYEQYF.

This chain connects TRBV5-8 to TRBJ1-6, with unresolved D. There are 14 residues in the CDR3. The V gene lost 1 base and the J gene lost 5 bases, with 7 bases spanning the gap. Germline CDR1 SGHTS, CDR2 YDEGEE. CDR3 bases: TGTGCCAGCAGCTTGTCTGGTCATAATTCACCCCTCCACTTT. Translated, it gives CASSLSGHNSPLHF.

The J gene is TRBJ2-3, the V gene TRBV7-7; 7 bases agree with TRBD1. The V gene end was trimmed by 5 bases and the J gene end by 4 bases; junction bases not matched to a gene: 9. The CDR3 is made up of 15 amino acids. Germline CDR1 SSHAT, CDR2 FNYEAQ (reference sequence). The CDR3 is CASSLYTGDADTQYF. The CDR3 DNA reads TGTGCCAGCAGCCTTTACACAGGGGATGCAGATACGCAGTATTTT.

This clonotype has only a few counts. The chain carries TRBV5-1 and TRBJ2-4; 8 bases fit TRBD1. CDR1 SGHRS and CDR2 YFSETQ come from the germline V gene. The CDR3 sequence is 16 residues long. V trimming: 4 bases; J trimming: 9 bases; junction bases outside the gene matches: 15. The CDR3 loop reads CASSPYPDREGSIQYF. CDR3 sequence (DNA): TGCGCCAGCAGCCCCTACCCGGACAGGGAAGGGAGCATTCAGTACTTC.

This clonotype was counted a few times. CDR3 nucleotides: TGTGCCACCACATTGGGACCCTACGAGCAGTACTTC. Translated, it gives CATTLGPYEQYF. The chain combines TRBV7-9 with TRBJ2-7; TRBD1 or TRBD2 may be the D gene (5 bases each). Looked up from germline, CDR1 is SEHNR and CDR2 is FQNEAQ (reference sequence). Between the trimmed V and J ends, which lost 10 bases and 2 bases, there was a span of 12 bases. CDR3 length: 12 residues.

V usage is TRBV9 and J usage is TRBJ1-4; no clear D. The CDR3 has 14 residues. Germline loops: CDR1 SGDLS, CDR2 YYNGEE. V was clipped by 0 bases and J by 4 bases, with 7 bases between them. This CDR3 is CASSVEQSNEKLFF. In nucleotides, the CDR3 is TGTGCCAGCAGCGTAGAACAGAGTAATGAAAAACTGTTTTTT.

This chain uses TRBV7-2 with TRBJ2-7; weak D call: TRBD2 (5 bases). This CDR3 is built from 17 residues. The V gene's germline CDR1 is SGHTA and CDR2 FQGNSA. Trimming removed 2 bases at V and 5 bases at J, with 22 bases between. The CDR3 region has the DNA TGTGCCAGCAGCTTACCCGGCCCCTTGAGGGAAGGAGACGAGCAGTACTTC. It codes for CASSLPGPLREGDEQYF.

At least ten counts were recorded for this clonotype. This sequence joins TRBV7-2 and TRBJ2-4; possible D gene TRBD1, 5 bases. The J call may be faulty, since TRBJ2-7 better matches the DNA end. Germline loops: CDR1 SGHTA, CDR2 FQGNSA. The CDR3 covers 13 residues. This CDR3 is CASSVDRTYEQYF. CDR3 nucleotide sequence: TGTGCCAGCAGCGTAGACAGAACCTACGAGCAGTACTTC.

This clonotype was observed a handful of times. The rearrangement joins TRBV7-2 to TRBJ1-5; the D is unclear. Trimming took 5 bases from V and 5 from J, leaving 10 bases between them. The CDR3 has 13 amino acids. Germline lookup yields CDR1 SGHTA and CDR2 FQGNSA. CDR3 DNA: TGTGCCAGCAGCCGACACGGAGATCAGCCCCAGCATTTT. This encodes CASSRHGDQPQHF.

Only a few counts were recorded for this clonotype. V is TRBV3-1 and J is TRBJ2-5; TRBD1 agrees at 8 bases. Germline V gene sequence: CDR1 LGHDT, CDR2 YNNKEL (reference sequence). This CDR3 comprises 16 residues. V trimming: 4 bases; J trimming: 0 bases; junction bases outside the gene matches: 7. The chain's CDR3 is CASSPPTGANQETQYF. CDR3 DNA sequence: TGTGCCAGCAGCCCCCCGACAGGGGCGAACCAAGAGACCCAGTACTTC.

The sample holds a few counts of this clonotype. The chain has TRBV7-8 and TRBJ1-4; TRBD1 might be the D (6 bases). Germline CDR1 reads SGHVS; CDR2 reads FQNEAQ. This CDR3 has 16 residues. The V and J ends lost 0 bases and 7 bases respectively, with 15 bases between them. CDR3 in DNA: TGTGCCAGCAGCTTAGCCAGAGGGGGGTGGAGTGAAAAACTGTTTTTT. Amino acids: CASSLARGGWSEKLFF.

This rearrangement joins TRBV5-1 to TRBJ1-5; 7 nucleotides line up with TRBD1. The CDR3 loop spans 15 amino acids. The germline gives CDR1 SGHRS, CDR2 YFSETQ. Trimming took 0 bases from V and 4 from J; bases not matched to a gene: 4. The CDR3 nucleotides are TGCGCCAGCAGCTTGGGTGGGACAGATAATCAGCCCCAGCATTTT. Amino acids: CASSLGGTDNQPQHF.

This sequence joins TRBV12-3 or TRBV12-4 and TRBJ2-3; a possible D gene is TRBD2 (5 bases). The CDR3 contains 15 residues. Trimming shortened V by 3 bases and J by 4 bases, and 14 bases separated the two germline ends. The CDR3 here is CASSLPGVSSDTQYF. CDR3 DNA: TGTGCCAGCAGTTTGCCCGGGGTGAGCTCAGATACGCAGTATTTT.

Concerning this clonotype: Mismatch with germline at one junction end may stem from a read error. CDR3 coding DNA: TGCAGTGCTAGAAGGGGGAGCACAGATACGAAGTATTTT. This translates into CSARRGSTDTKYF. The rearrangement uses TRBV20-1 and TRBJ2-3; D is perhaps TRBD1 (6 bases). The CDR3 is made up of 13 amino acids. Germline V lookup: CDR1 DFQATT, CDR2 SNEGSKA (reference sequence).

The CDR3 protein is CSARDQRGVETQYF. CDR3 nucleotides: TGCAGTGCTAGAGATCAGCGGGGGGTTGAGACCCAGTACTTC. The chain links TRBV20-1 to TRBJ2-5; 9 nucleotides match TRBD2. The CDR3 length is 14 residues. Germline-derived CDR1 and CDR2 are DFQATT and SNEGSKA (reference sequence). J lost 5 bases, V lost 0 bases, and 4 bases had no gene match.

In its sample, this clonotype was seen a few times. The gene calls are TRBV12-3 or TRBV12-4 and TRBJ1-2; D not resolved. CDR3 length equals 13 residues. Trimming pared 7 bases from V and 6 bases from J, leaving 15 bases between. DNA for the CDR3: TGTGCCAGCACCCCAGACCTGGCCCATGGCTACACCTTC. Residues: CASTPDLAHGYTF.

This clonotype was picked up a small number of times. The chain links TRBV7-2 to TRBJ1-2; 7 bases align to TRBD1. Germline values: CDR1 SGHTA, CDR2 FQGNSA. The CDR3 contains 16 residues. The junction had 13 bases not matched to a gene; V was cut back by 5 bases and J by 4 bases. DNA of the CDR3: TGTGCCAGCAGCCCAGGGGGACAAAGGGGGAGCTATGGCTACACCTTC. Its translation is CASSPGGQRGSYGYTF.

The chain has TRBV6-6 and TRBJ1-5, with unresolved D. V lost 7 bases to trimming and J lost 6 bases, with 13 bases between them. This CDR3 contains 13 residues. Germline CDR1 is MNHNY and CDR2 is SVGAGI (reference sequence). CDR3 DNA: TGTGCCAGCACCCAATCCCCCTTTCAGCCCCAGCATTTT. The encoded protein is CASTQSPFQPQHF.

The chain joins TRBV29-1 to TRBJ1-1; TRBD1 agrees at 7 bases. After removal of 5 bases from V and 3 bases from J, the junction contained 9 bases not matched to a gene. Looked up from germline, CDR1 is SQVTM and CDR2 is ANQGSEA. The length of the CDR3 is 14 residues. The CDR3 spells CSVPPPTGYTEAFF. CDR3 bases: TGCAGCGTTCCCCCCCCGACAGGGTACACTGAAGCTTTCTTT.

This clonotype was found a few times. The chain links TRBV9 to TRBJ1-2, with D perhaps TRBD1 (6 bases). This CDR3 comprises 15 residues. The germline V and J ends were trimmed by 3 bases and 8 bases, with 20 bases remaining between them. Germline CDR1 and CDR2: SGDLS and YYNGEE. CDR3 bases: TGTGCCAGCAGCGCGGAGGAGGGGGGGTATAGCGGCTACACCTTC. Translated: CASSAEEGGYSGYTF.

This clonotype was seen more than once but under ten times. The V and J genes are TRBV7-2 and TRBJ2-5; tentatively, D is TRBD1 (6 bases). The DNA end is a closer match to TRBJ2-7, so the J assignment may be wrong. Germline values: CDR1 SGHTA, CDR2 FQGNSA. CDR3 size: 14 residues. The CDR3 sequence is CASSPRRQGSEQYF. CDR3 nucleotides: TGTGCCAGCAGCCCAAGACGGCAGGGGAGCGAGCAGTACTTC.